This T cell receptor (beta chain) was profiled in a study of shared clonotypes between healthy human individuals (dated by TCRdb to the early 2020s). Describing the broader study: The cohort comprised a couple of women and a few men aged 18 to 49 years. For each donor, CD4 naive and CD4 memory were each run on three plates, CD8 naive on two plates, and CD8 memory on one plate. To estimate repertoire size and how much clonotypes are shared between individuals, the study performed deep sequencing of blood TCR repertoires from 4 to 6 healthy adults. To increase sequencing depth and limit assay-specific biases, different laboratories used diverse techniques to prepare libraries and sequence TCR repertoires. Between about 0.85 and 9.5 billion PBMCs per donor were obtained by leukapheresis. What the authors observed across the whole study: Estimated clonotype richness was generally larger for naive than for memory subsets. Pairwise subsampling led to the expectation that sequencing depth would affect the degree of clonotype sharing among donors. About 5% of naive CD4, around 4% of naive CD8, roughly 2.4% of memory CD4, and around 0.4% of memory CD8 clonotypes were shared across several donors. Even with the large sequencing depth, rarefaction of the sorted-subset datasets indicated that sequencing was incomplete. The small number of donors limited the genetic and exposure-history diversity represented. Compared with non-shared clonotypes, clonotypes shared by all four sorted-subset donors had higher generation probabilities. Only blood was sampled, and tissue TCR repertoires likely differ from those in blood.

Healthy HIV-negative adults with no recently reported acute infections or vaccinations were included as donors. Every donor was a Caucasian adult living in Nashville, Tennessee, USA. CD4+ T cells were enriched by magnetic negative selection; naive cells were then positively selected on CD45RA, and the negative fraction formed the memory subset. Blood was obtained by leukapheresis, after which PBMCs were separated by Ficoll-Histopaque density gradient centrifugation and cryopreserved in liquid nitrogen vapor phase. Analytical flow cytometry was used to check the purity and quantity of every magnetically sorted T cell population. Genomic DNA was isolated from every sorted fraction and measured by UV absorbance on a Nanodrop 2000c. Turning to this clone: Its specific antigen is unknown. No base qualities exist here, and no much larger clone lies one base off it.

Using the deep immunoSEQ assay, TCR CDR3 regions were amplified from genomic DNA by multiplex PCR. Extracted genomic DNA from each cell subset was spread evenly across all wells of several immunoSEQ 96-well plates, with each plate serving as a replicate. For sorted subsets, approximately 190 ng genomic DNA, equal to 25,000 to 35,000 T cell genomes, was loaded into each replicate PCR. Purified libraries were measured with a Qubit 3.0 fluorometer, size-checked on a Bioanalyzer 2100, and measured again with the KAPA Library Quantification kit. Each immunoSEQ 96-well plate was sequenced on its own single-read 150-cycle Illumina NextSeq 550 flow cell. The published analysis was carried out like this. Because the immunoSEQ output included only junctional sequences and no quality scores, the filtering could not be the same as the filtering used for full-length reads. To assign V/J genes and CDR3, sequences were annotated using PyIR, a Python wrapper for IgBLAST v1.9, with IMGT germline references. Any read was removed if the V/J assignment was weak (E-value above 1e-6), the CDR3 was missing, or the read contained stop codons, out-of-frame junctions, or ambiguous translated residues. A V3J clonotype was defined by an identical inferred V gene, J gene, and CDR3 amino acid sequence. The percentage overlap between two repertoires was calculated by dividing the number of shared unique clonotypes by the size of the smaller repertoire. RTK rarefaction, the Chao1 estimator, and Recon v2.1 estimates of unobserved clonotypes were used to assess repertoire richness. OLGA was used to compute generation probabilities for all TCRbeta clonotypes that the gDNA method yielded from four donors. TCRdb provides this immuneACCESS table in a form limited to in-frame rearrangements. Some clones are lacking; in checked studies, under half of them reflect an unresolved V gene, and why the rest are absent is not known. V and J calls and clone size are copied from that table; D and trimming were computed from the DNA. The sample table lists some 1.5 million clones, roughly 96% of them with a count of one. Roughly 1.2% of the sample is held by the ten biggest clonotypes.

The sequencing sample was made of naive CD4+ T cells sorted from blood. The cell subset or site tag for this specimen amounts to: CD45RA+ positively selected. The sequence was obtained from a man aged 25 to 40 in good health.

The DNA sequence is given as TGTGCCAGCTCACCAATAGGTAGCGGTTCCTACAATGAGCAGTTCTTC. Its protein is CASSPIGSGSYNEQFF. The chain uses TRBV18 and TRBJ2-1; TRBD2 is perhaps the D gene, given 6 matching bases. The junction carries 12 bases between V and J, which are trimmed by 2 bases and 1 base respectively. CDR1 and CDR2 are read off the germline V gene as KGHSH and LQKENI. The CDR3 measures 16 amino acids from cysteine to phenylalanine. Only the CDR3 DNA stays, 48 bases, in frame from base 1.